These 14 T cell receptor beta chains were all obtained from the same sample, sequenced in a study of T cells in tumors after PD-1 blockade. Data came from immunoSEQ multiplex PCR; TCRdb stores just in-frame clones and leaves some out. Seen here are around 45,000 clones, just under 80% observed once, and the top ten hold 16%. Here the sequenced sample was PBMCs, taken before anti-PD-1 treatment. The receptor source for this set is a human donor with basal cell carcinoma.

The chain has TRBV6-5 and TRBJ2-7; D uncertain. V dropped 7 bases and J dropped 3 bases, with 7 bases sitting between them. This CDR3 is 11 amino acids long. Germline CDR1 reads MNHEY; CDR2 reads SVGAGI. The CDR3 DNA follows: TGTGCCAGCACCCAGAACTACGAGCAGTACTTC. This encodes CASTQNYEQYF.

This clone was picked up a small number of times. CDR3 nucleotides: TGTGCCAGCAGCTTAGGTGGGGCCGACACTGAAGCTTTCTTT. Translation: CASSLGGADTEAFF. The chain has TRBV7-2 and TRBJ1-1, with D possibly being TRBD1 (5 bases). The V gene lost 1 base and the J gene lost 3 bases, with 9 bases spanning the gap. The CDR3 length is 14 residues. Germline assignment: CDR1 SGHTA and CDR2 FQGNSA.

The chain has TRBV2 and TRBJ2-3, with 9 bases identical to TRBD2. The CDR3 spans 14 residues. V lost 8 bases and J lost 3; bases outside the gene matches: 6. CDR1 and CDR2 from the germline V gene are SNHLY and FYNNEI. CDR3 sequence reads: CASSAGGLTDTQYF. The CDR3 region has the DNA TGTGCCAGCTCGGCGGGAGGGCTTACAGATACGCAGTATTTT.

V usage is TRBV2 and J usage is TRBJ2-3, with D maybe TRBD1 (6 bases). Per germline, CDR1 SNHLY and CDR2 FYNNEI. The V end lost 6 bases, the J end lost 0 bases, and 10 bases lay between the germline ends. CDR3 length: 14 amino acids. The CDR3 sequence: CASRQGTSTDTQYF. Here the CDR3 DNA reads TGTGCCAGCAGACAGGGAACTAGCACAGATACGCAGTATTTT.

V and J are TRBV28 and TRBJ2-2, with D perhaps TRBD2 (6 bases). The V and J ends lost 7 bases and 4 bases respectively, with 10 bases between them. The CDR3 covers 13 residues. The germline V gene has CDR1 MDHEN and CDR2 SYDVKM. The CDR3 region has the DNA TGTGCCAGCACGCAGGGAGGCACCGGGGAGCTGTTTTTT. Translating gives CASTQGGTGELFF.

The chain has TRBV6-5 and TRBJ1-5; perhaps TRBD1 as D (6 bases). The CDR3 extends over 15 amino acids. V lost 6 bases to trimming and J lost 5 bases, with 17 bases between them. The germline V gene encodes CDR1 MNHEY and CDR2 SVGAGI. The CDR3 sequence: CASRDTGLRDQPQHF. The CDR3 region has the DNA TGTGCCAGCAGGGACACAGGGCTCCGGGATCAGCCCCAGCATTTT.

The rearrangement joins TRBV28 to TRBJ1-5; 10 nucleotides agree with TRBD1. V gave up 2 bases and J gave up 10 bases; unmatched junction bases: 8. CDR1 is MDHEN, CDR2 SYDVKM, per germline. CDR3 length equals 15 residues. The CDR3 loop is CASSLGGTGVLPQHF. CDR3 nucleotide sequence: TGTGCCAGCAGTTTAGGCGGGACAGGGGTTTTACCCCAGCATTTT.

The rearrangement joins TRBV12-3 or TRBV12-4 to TRBJ2-1; D perhaps matches TRBD2 (6 bases). The CDR3 covers 12 residues. V was trimmed by 3 bases and J by 7 bases, leaving 7 bases between them. CDR3 sequence: CASSFGGNEQFF. The CDR3 DNA reads TGTGCCAGCAGTTTCGGAGGGAATGAGCAGTTCTTC.

The chain has TRBV7-2 and TRBJ2-3; TRBD2 aligns across 13 bases. The CDR3 is made up of 15 amino acids. Trimming cost V 5 bases and J 3 bases; bases outside gene matches: 2. CDR1 is SGHTA and CDR2 is FQGNSA in the germline V gene. CDR3 nucleotide sequence: TGTGCCAGCAGCGGGACTAGCGGGGCAACAGATACGCAGTATTTT. It specifies CASSGTSGATDTQYF.

The chain links TRBV7-9 to TRBJ1-1; D uncertain. Germline V CDR1 and CDR2: SEHNR, FQNEAQ (reference sequence). The CDR3 has 14 amino acids. V gave up 1 base and J gave up 5 bases, with 11 bases separating them. DNA for the CDR3: TGTGCCAGCAGCTTAGGAGTCGGGGAGACTGAAGCTTTCTTT. This sequence encodes CASSLGVGETEAFF.

The gene calls are TRBV28 and TRBJ2-4, with D tentatively TRBD1 or TRBD2 (5 bases each). V gave up 5 bases and J gave up 7 bases, with 24 bases separating them. CDR3 size: 17 residues. Germline values: CDR1 MDHEN, CDR2 SYDVKM. This chain's CDR3 is CASSISPVSGWGNIQYF. For the CDR3, the DNA is TGTGCCAGCAGTATATCCCCCGTGAGTGGGTGGGGGAACATTCAGTACTTC.

DNA for the CDR3: TGTGCCAGCATCAGGACTAGCGGGAACACCGGGGAGCTGTTTTTT. Encoded protein: CASIRTSGNTGELFF. The rearrangement uses TRBV5-6 and TRBJ2-2; 10 bases map to TRBD2. Germline V CDR1 and CDR2: SGHDT, YYEEEE. V lost 6 bases to trimming and J lost 1 base; unmatched junction nucleotides: 3. This CDR3 has 15 amino acids. Full variable domain (missing parts from reference TRBV5-6 and TRBJ2-2): DAGVTQSPTHLIKTRGQQVTLRCSPKSGHDTVSWYQQALGQGPQFIFQYYEEEERQRGNFPDRFSGHQFPNYSSELNVNALLLGDSALYLCASIRTSGNTGELFFGEGSRLTVL.

This clone was counted between two and nine times. The chain joins TRBV5-1 to TRBJ1-5; tentatively, D is TRBD1 (5 bases). This CDR3 comprises 14 residues. Trimming pared 0 bases from V and 7 bases from J, leaving 11 bases between. The germline gives CDR1 SGHRS, CDR2 YFSETQ. The CDR3 loop reads CASSLDRPEQPQHF. In nucleotides, the CDR3 is TGCGCCAGCAGCTTGGACAGGCCGGAACAGCCCCAGCATTTT.

The chain has TRBV3-1 (or the pseudogene TRBV3-2) and TRBJ2-1, with 12 bases that match TRBD2. CDR3 length: 19 amino acids. The germline CDR1 and CDR2 sequences are LGHDT and YNNKEL (reference sequence). V dropped 4 bases and J dropped 8; count of bases not matched to a gene: 18. The CDR3 coding sequence is TGTGCCAGCAGCCGGGCGAACACTCTAGCGGGAGGGCCGAGGGATGAGCAGTTCTTC. It is translated as CASSRANTLAGGPRDEQFF.